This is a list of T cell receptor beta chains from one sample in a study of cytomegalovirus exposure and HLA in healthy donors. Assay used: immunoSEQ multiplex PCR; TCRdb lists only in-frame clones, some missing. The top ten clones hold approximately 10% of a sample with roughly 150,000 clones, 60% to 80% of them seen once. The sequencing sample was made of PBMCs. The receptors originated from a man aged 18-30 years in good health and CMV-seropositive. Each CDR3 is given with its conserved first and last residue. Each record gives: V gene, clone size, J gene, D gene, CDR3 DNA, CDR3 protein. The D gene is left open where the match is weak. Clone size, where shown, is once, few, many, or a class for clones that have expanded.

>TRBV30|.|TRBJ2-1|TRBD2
TGTGCCTGGAGTAAACCCGGGACTAGCGGGAGATGGGGTTTTTCGGATGAGCAGTTCTTC
CAWSKPGTSGRWGFSDEQFF
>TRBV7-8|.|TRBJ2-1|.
TGTGCCAGCAGCTTCTCACCGGGAAGGACCCTCAATGAGCAGTTCTTC
CASSFSPGRTLNEQFF
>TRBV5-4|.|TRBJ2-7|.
TGTGCCAGCAGCTTTGATCACACCACCTACGAGCAGTACTTC
CASSFDHTTYEQYF
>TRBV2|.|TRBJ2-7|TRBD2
TGTGCCAGCAGAGCCCTACTAGCGGTGGCCTACGAGCAGTACTTC
CASRALLAVAYEQYF
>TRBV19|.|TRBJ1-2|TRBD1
TGTGCCAGTAGTAGACAGGGCAACTATGGCTACACCTTC
CASSRQGNYGYTF
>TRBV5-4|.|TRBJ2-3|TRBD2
TGTGCCAGCAGCTCCCGACTAGCGGGAGATCGAGATACGCAGTATTTT
CASSSRLAGDRDTQYF
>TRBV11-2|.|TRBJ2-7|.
TGTGCCAGCAGCTTTAACCAGGCCTACGAGCAGTACTTC
CASSFNQAYEQYF
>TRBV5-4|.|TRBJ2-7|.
TGTGCCAGCAGCTTGGCCCTAGGTAGAGGGAACGAGCAGTACTTC
CASSLALGRGNEQYF
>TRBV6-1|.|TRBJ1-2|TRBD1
TGTGCCAGCAGTGGGGACAGTCCTGGCTACACCTTC
CASSGDSPGYTF
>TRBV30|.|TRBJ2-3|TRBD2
TGTGCCTGGAGCCTAGCGGGAGGCTCAAGCACAGATACGCAGTATTTT
CAWSLAGGSSTDTQYF
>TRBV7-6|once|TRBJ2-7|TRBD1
TGTGCCAGCAGCCAGGGACAGACCTACGAGCAGTACTTC
CASSQGQTYEQYF
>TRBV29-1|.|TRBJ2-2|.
TGCAGCGTTTCTGAGGCCGGGGAGCTGTTTTTT
CSVSEAGELFF
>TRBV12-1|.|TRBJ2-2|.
TGTGCCAGAATACTAGCGCCACTAGGGAAAAGCGCCGGGGAGCTGTTTTTT
CARILAPLGKSAGELFF
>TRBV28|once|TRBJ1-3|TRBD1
TGTGCCAGCAGTGGACCTGGGACAGGGGTAGTTTCGTCCCCTGGAAACACCATATATTTT
CASSGPGTGVVSSPGNTIYF
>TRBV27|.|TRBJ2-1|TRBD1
TGTGCCAGCAGTTTCTCCGGACAGGGTCAACTCAATGAGCAGTTCTTC
CASSFSGQGQLNEQFF
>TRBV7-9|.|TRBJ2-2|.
TGTTCCAGCAGCTTCGCGACAGTGAACACCGGGGAGCTGTTTTTT
CSSSFATVNTGELFF